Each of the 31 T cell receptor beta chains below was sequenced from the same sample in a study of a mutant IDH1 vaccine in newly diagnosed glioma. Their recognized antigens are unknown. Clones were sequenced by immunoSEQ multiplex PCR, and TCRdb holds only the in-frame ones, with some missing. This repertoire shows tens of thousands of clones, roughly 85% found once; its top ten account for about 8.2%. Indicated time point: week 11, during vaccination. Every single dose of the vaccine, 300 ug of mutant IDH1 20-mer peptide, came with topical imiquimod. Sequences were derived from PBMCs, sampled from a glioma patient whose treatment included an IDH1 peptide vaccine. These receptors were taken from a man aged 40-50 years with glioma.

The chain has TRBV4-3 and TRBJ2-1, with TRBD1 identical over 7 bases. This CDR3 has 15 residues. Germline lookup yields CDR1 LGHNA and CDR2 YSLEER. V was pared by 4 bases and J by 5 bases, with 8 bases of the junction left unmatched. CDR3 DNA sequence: TGCGCCAGCAGCCCTGGAACAGGGGTCCACAATGAGCAGTTCTTC. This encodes CASSPGTGVHNEQFF.

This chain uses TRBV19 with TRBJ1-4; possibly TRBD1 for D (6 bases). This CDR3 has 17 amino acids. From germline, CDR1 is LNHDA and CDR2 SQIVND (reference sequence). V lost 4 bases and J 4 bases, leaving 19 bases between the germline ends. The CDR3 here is CASSTRVTRGGNEKLFF. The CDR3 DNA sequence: TGTGCCAGTAGTACCCGTGTGACTCGAGGGGGTAATGAAAAACTGTTTTTT.

The CDR3: CASSLAQPTQYF. CDR3 in DNA: TGTGCCAGCAGTTTAGCACAGCCGACGCAGTATTTT. V and J are TRBV28 and TRBJ2-3; D unresolved. Germline values: CDR1 MDHEN, CDR2 SYDVKM. V lost 2 bases to trimming and J lost 9 bases, with 9 bases between them. The CDR3 loop spans 12 amino acids. Together with reference TRBV28 and TRBJ2-3, the CDR3 gives the full variable domain: DVKVTQSSRYLVKRTGEKVFLECVQDMDHENMFWYRQDPGLGLRLIYFSYDVKMKEKGDIPEGYSVSREKKERFSLILESASTNQTSMYLCASSLAQPTQYFGPGTRLTVL.

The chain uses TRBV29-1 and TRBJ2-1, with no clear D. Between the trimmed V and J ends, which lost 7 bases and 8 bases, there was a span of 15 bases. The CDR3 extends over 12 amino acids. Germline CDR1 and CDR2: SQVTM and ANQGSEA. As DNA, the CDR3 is TGCAGCGACAAATCGGGTAATGATGAGCAGTTCTTC. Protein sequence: CSDKSGNDEQFF.

CDR3 protein: CASSVAPGTGDEQYF. In nucleotides, the CDR3 is TGTGCCAGCAGCGTAGCTCCAGGGACCGGCGACGAGCAGTACTTC. This chain links TRBV9 with TRBJ2-7; D tentatively fits TRBD1 or TRBD2 (5 bases each). The CDR3 spans 15 residues. Germline CDR1 SGDLS, CDR2 YYNGEE. The V gene lost 0 bases and the J gene lost 5 bases, with 15 bases spanning the gap. The complete variable domain, with remaining parts taken from reference TRBV9 and TRBJ2-7, reads DSGVTQTPKHLITATGQRVTLRCSPRSGDLSVYWYQQSLDQGLQFLIQYYNGEERAKGNILERFSAQQFPDLHSELNLSSLELGDSALYFCASSVAPGTGDEQYFGPGTRLTVT.

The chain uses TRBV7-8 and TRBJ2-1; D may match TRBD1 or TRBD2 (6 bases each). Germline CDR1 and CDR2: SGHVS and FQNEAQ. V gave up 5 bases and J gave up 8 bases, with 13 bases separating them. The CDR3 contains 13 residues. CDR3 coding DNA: TGTGCCAGCAGCGCCGCAGGGGACTATGAGCAGTTCTTC. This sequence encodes CASSAAGDYEQFF.

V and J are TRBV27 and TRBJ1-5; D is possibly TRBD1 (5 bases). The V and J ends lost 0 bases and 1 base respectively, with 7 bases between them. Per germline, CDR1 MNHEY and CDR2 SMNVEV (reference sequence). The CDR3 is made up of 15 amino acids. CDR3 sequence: CASSLSPGSNQPQHF. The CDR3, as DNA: TGTGCCAGCAGTTTATCCCCAGGGAGCAATCAGCCCCAGCATTTT.

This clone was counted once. The CDR3 DNA follows: TGCGCCAGCAGCCGACGGACAGAGATGAACACTGAAGCTTTCTTT. Translating it yields CASSRRTEMNTEAFF. The chain employs TRBV5-1 and TRBJ1-1; perhaps TRBD1 as D (6 bases). The CDR3 consists of 15 residues. The germline V gene encodes CDR1 SGHRS and CDR2 YFSETQ. Trimming removed 4 bases at V and 0 bases at J, with 13 bases between.

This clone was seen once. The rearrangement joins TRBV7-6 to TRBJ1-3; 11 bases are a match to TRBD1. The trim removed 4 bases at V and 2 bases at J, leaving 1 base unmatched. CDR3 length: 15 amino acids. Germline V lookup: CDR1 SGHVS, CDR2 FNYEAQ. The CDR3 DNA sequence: TGTGCCAGCAGCTCGGGACAGGGGGCTGGAAACACCATATATTTT. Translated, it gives CASSSGQGAGNTIYF.

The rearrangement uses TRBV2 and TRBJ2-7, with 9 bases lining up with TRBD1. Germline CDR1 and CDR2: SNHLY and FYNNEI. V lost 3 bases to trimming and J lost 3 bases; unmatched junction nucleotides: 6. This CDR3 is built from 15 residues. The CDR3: CASSDPGTGHYEQYV. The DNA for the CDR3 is TGTGCCAGCAGTGACCCCGGGACAGGGCACTACGAGCAGTACGTC.

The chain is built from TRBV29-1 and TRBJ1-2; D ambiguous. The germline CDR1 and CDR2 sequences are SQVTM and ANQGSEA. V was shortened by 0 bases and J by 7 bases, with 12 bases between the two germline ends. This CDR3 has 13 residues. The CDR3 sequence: CSVEDFRDGGYTF. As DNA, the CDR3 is TGCAGCGTTGAAGATTTCCGGGATGGTGGCTACACCTTC.

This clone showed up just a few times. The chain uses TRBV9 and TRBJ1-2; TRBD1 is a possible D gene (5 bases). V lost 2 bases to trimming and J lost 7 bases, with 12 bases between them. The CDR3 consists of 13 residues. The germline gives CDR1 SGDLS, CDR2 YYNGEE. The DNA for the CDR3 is TGTGCCAGCAGCGTGGACGGGACCGCTGGCTACACCTTC. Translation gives CASSVDGTAGYTF.

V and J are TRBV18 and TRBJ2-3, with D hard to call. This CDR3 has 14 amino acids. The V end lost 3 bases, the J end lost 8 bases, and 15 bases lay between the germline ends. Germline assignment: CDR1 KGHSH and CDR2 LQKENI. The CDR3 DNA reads TGTGCCAGCTCACCGCCAGAAAGGTTAGGTACGCAGTATTTT. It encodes CASSPPERLGTQYF.

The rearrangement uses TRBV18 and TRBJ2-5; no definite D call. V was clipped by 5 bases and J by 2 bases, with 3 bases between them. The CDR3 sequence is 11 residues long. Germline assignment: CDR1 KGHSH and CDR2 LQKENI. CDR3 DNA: TGTGCCAGCTCAGCACAAGAGACCCAGTACTTC. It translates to CASSAQETQYF.

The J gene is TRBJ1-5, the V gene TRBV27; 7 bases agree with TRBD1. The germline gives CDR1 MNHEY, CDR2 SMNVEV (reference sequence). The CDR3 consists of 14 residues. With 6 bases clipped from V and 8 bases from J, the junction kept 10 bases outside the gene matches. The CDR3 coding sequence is TGTGCCAGCAGCCCTGGACAGGTCCGGGAGCCCCAGCATTTT. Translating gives CASSPGQVREPQHF.

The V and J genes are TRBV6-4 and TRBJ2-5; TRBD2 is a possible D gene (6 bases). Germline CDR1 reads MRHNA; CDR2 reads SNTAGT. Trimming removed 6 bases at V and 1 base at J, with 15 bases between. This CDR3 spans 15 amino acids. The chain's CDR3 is CASSPRSSGQETQYF. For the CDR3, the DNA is TGTGCCAGCAGCCCCCGGAGTAGCGGCCAAGAGACCCAGTACTTC.

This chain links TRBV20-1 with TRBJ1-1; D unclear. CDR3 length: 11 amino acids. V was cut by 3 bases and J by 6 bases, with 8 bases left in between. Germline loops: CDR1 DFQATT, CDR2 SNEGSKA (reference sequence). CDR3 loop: CSARGGSEAFF. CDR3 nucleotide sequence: TGCAGTGCTAGGGGTGGATCTGAAGCTTTCTTT.

The CDR3 sequence: CASSPGTNTEAFF. The CDR3 DNA is TGTGCCAGCTCACCAGGCACGAACACTGAAGCTTTCTTT. The chain recombines TRBV18 with TRBJ1-1; no definite D call. V gave up 2 bases and J gave up 1 base, with 5 bases separating them. Germline CDR1 KGHSH, CDR2 LQKENI. This CDR3 has 13 amino acids.

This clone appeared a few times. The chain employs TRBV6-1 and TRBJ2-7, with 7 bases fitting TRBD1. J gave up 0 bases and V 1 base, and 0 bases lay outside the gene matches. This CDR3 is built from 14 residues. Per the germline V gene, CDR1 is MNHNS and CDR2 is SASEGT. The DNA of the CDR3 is TGTGCCAGCAGTGAAGGGGACAGCTCCTACGAGCAGTACTTC. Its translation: CASSEGDSSYEQYF.

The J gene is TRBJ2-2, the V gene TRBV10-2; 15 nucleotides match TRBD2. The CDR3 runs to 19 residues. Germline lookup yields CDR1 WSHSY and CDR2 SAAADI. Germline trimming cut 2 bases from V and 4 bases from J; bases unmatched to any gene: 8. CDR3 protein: CASSEGTSGRRLGTGELFF. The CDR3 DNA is TGCGCCAGCAGTGAGGGGACTAGCGGGAGGAGATTGGGCACCGGGGAGCTGTTTTTT.

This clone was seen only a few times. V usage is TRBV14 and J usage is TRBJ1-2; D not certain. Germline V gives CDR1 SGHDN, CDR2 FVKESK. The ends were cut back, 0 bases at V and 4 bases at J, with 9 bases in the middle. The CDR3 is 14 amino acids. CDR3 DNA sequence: TGTGCCAGCAGCCAAGATAGGCAAAGCTATGGCTACACCTTC. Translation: CASSQDRQSYGYTF. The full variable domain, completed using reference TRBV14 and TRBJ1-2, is EAGVTQFPSHSVIEKGQTVTLRCDPISGHDNLYWYRRVMGKEIKFLLHFVKESKQDESGMPNNRFLAERTGGTYSTLKVQPAELEDSGVYFCASSQDRQSYGYTFGSGTRLTVV.

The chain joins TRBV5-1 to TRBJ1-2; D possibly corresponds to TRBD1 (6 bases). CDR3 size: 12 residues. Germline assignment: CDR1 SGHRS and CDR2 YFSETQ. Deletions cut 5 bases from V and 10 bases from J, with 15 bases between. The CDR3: CASRMGRGDYTF. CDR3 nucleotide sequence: TGCGCCAGCAGGATGGGCAGGGGTGACTACACCTTC.

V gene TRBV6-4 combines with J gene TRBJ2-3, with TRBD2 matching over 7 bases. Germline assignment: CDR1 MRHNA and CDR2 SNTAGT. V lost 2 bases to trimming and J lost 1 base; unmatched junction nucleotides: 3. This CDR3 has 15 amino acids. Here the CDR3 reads CASSDASGGTDTQYF. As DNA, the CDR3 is TGTGCCAGCAGTGACGCCAGCGGGGGCACAGATACGCAGTATTTT.

This CDR3 reads CASSQDLATQETQYF. Here the CDR3 DNA reads TGTGCCAGCAGTCAGGACTTAGCCACCCAAGAGACCCAGTACTTC. The chain employs TRBV6-6 and TRBJ2-5, with D possibly matching TRBD2 (5 bases). With 5 bases removed from V and 1 base from J, the gap between germline ends came to 14 bases. There are 15 residues in the CDR3. From germline, CDR1 is MNHNY and CDR2 SVGAGI (reference sequence).

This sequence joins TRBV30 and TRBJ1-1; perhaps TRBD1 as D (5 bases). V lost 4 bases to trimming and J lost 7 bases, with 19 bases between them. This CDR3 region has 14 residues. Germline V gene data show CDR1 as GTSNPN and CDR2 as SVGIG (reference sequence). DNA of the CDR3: TGTGCCTGGACCTTGGGCGGGACGAGCGTTGAAGCTTTCTTT. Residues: CAWTLGGTSVEAFF.

CDR3 bases: TGCGCCAGCAGCCAAGATCCAGGGGTTGCTACGCAGTATTTT. This encodes CASSQDPGVATQYF. This rearrangement joins TRBV4-3 to TRBJ2-3, with TRBD1 as a possible D gene (6 bases). This CDR3 is 14 amino acids long. Germline V gene lookup returns CDR1 LGHNA and CDR2 YSLEER. Between the trimmed V and J ends, which lost 0 bases and 8 bases, there was a span of 12 bases.

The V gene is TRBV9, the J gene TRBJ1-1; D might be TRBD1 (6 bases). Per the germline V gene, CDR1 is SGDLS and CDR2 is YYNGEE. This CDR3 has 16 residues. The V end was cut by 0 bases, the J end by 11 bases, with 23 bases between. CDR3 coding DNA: TGTGCCAGCAGCGTAGAAGGGACTTGGGGGGCCCCAACCGCTTTCTTT. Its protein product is CASSVEGTWGAPTAFF. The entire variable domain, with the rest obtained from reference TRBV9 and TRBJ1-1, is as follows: DSGVTQTPKHLITATGQRVTLRCSPRSGDLSVYWYQQSLDQGLQFLIQYYNGEERAKGNILERFSAQQFPDLHSELNLSSLELGDSALYFCASSVEGTWGAPTAFFGQGTRLTVV.

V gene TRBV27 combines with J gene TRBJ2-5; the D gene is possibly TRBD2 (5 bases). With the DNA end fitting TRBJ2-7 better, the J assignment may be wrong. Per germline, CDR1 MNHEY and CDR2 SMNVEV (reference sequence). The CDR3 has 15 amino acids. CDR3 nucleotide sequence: TGTGCCAGTTCCCTTTCGGCGGGTCAAGCCTACGAGCAGTACTTC. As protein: CASSLSAGQAYEQYF.

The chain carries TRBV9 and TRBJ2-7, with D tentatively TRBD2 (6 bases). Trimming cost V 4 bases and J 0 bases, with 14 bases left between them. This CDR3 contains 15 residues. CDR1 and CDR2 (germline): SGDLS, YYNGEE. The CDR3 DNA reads TGTGCCAGCAGCTACCGGGACTCGGCCTCCTACGAGCAGTACTTC. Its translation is CASSYRDSASYEQYF.

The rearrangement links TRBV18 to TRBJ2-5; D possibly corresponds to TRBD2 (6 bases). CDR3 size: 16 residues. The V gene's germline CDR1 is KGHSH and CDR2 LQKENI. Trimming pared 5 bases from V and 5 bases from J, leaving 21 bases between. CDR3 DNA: TGTGCCAGCTCAAATTCATCTAGCGTCTATCATGAGACCCAGTACTTC. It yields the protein CASSNSSSVYHETQYF.

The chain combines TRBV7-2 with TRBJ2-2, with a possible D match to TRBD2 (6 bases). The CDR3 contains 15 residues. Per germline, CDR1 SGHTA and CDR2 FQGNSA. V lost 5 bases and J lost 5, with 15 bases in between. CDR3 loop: CASSLRLGRTGELFF. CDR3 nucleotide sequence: TGTGCCAGCAGCCTCCGGTTGGGGAGGACCGGGGAGCTGTTTTTT.